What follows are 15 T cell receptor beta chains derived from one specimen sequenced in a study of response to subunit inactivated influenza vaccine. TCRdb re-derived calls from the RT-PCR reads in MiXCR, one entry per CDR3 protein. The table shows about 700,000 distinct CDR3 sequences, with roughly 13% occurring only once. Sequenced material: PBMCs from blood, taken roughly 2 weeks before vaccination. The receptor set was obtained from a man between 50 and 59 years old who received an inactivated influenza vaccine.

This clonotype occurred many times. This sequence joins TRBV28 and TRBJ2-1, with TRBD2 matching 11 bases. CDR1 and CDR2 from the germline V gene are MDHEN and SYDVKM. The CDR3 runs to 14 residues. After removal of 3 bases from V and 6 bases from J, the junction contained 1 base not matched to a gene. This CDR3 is CASSFGLAGNEQFF. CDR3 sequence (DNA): TGTGCCAGCAGTTTTGGACTAGCGGGCAATGAGCAGTTCTTC.

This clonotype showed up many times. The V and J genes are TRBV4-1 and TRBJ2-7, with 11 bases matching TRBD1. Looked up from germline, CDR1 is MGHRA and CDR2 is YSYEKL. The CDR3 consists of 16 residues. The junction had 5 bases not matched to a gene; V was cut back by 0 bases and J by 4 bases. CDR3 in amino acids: CASSQDRTGGWYEQYF. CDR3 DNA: TGCGCCAGCAGCCAAGATCGGACAGGGGGCTGGTACGAGCAGTACTTC.

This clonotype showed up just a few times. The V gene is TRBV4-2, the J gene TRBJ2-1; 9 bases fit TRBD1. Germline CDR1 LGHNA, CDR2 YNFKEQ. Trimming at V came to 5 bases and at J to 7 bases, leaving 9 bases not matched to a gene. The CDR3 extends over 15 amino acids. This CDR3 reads CASSKAWTGVNEQFF. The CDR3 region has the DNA TGTGCCAGCAGCAAGGCCTGGACAGGGGTGAATGAGCAGTTCTTC.

The CDR3 reads CASSETTGRGTEAFF. The DNA for the CDR3 is TGTGCCAGCTCGGAGACGACAGGGAGGGGAACTGAAGCTTTCTTT. The chain couples TRBV18 to TRBJ1-1, with TRBD1 matching 7 bases. CDR1 and CDR2 from the germline V gene are KGHSH and LQKENI. CDR3 length equals 15 residues. Germline trimming cut 6 bases from V and 5 bases from J; bases unmatched to any gene: 12.

The CDR3 region is CASRQRTSTTNEKLFF. The CDR3 DNA reads TGTGCCAGCCGACAGCGAACTTCAACAACTAATGAAAAACTGTTTTTT. This chain connects TRBV7-8 to TRBJ1-4; a possible D gene is TRBD1 (5 bases). Germline lookup yields CDR1 SGHVS and CDR2 FQNEAQ. The CDR3 is 16 amino acids. V lost 8 bases to trimming and J lost 0 bases, with 16 bases between them.

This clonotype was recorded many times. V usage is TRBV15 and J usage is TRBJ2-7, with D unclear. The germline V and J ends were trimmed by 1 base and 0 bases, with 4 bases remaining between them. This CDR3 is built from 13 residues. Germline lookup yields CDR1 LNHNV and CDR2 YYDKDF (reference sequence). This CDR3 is CATSRGLSYEQYF. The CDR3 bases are TGTGCCACCAGCAGAGGCCTCTCCTACGAGCAGTACTTC.

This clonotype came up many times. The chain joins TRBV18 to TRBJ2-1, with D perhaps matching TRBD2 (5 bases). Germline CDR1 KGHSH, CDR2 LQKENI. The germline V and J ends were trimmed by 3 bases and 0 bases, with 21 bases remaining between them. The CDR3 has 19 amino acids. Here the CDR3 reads CASSPGREYRMSSYNEQFF. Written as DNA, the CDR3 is TGTGCCAGCTCACCGGGAAGGGAGTATAGAATGAGCTCCTACAATGAGCAGTTCTTC.

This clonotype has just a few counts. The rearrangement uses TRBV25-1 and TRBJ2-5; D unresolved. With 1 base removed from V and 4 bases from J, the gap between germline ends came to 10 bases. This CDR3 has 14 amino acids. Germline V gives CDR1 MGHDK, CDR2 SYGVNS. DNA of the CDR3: TGTGCCAGCAGTGAATTCGACACCCCAGAGACCCAGTACTTC. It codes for CASSEFDTPETQYF.

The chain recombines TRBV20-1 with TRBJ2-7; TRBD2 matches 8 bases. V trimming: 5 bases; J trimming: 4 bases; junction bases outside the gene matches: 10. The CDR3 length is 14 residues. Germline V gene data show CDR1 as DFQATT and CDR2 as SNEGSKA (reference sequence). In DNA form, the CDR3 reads TGCAGTGCTCCAAAAAGCGGGAGAGTATACGAGCAGTACTTC. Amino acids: CSAPKSGRVYEQYF.

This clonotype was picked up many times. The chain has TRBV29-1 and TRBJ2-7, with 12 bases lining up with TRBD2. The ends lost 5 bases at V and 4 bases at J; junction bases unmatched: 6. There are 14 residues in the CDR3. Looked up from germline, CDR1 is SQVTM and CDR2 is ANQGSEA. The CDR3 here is CSVWTSGTTYEQYF. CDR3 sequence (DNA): TGCAGCGTTTGGACTAGCGGGACTACTTACGAGCAGTACTTC.

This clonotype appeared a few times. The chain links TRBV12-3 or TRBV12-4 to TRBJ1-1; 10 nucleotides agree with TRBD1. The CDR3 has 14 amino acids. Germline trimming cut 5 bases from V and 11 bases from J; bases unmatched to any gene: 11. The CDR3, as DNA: TGTGCCAGCAGTCCCTCCCGGGACAGGGGAAAGGCTTTCTTT. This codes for CASSPSRDRGKAFF.

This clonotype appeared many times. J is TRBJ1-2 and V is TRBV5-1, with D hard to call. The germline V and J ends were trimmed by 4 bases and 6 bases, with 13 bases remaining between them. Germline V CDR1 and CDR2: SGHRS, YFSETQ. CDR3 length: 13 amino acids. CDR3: CASSPGSRDGYTF. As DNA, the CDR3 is TGCGCCAGCAGCCCCGGTTCCCGTGATGGCTACACCTTC.

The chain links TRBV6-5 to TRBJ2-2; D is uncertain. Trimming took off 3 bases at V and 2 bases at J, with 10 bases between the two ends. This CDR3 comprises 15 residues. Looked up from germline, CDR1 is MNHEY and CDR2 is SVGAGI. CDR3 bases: TGTGCCAGCAGTTATTCCCAGTCCAACACCGGGGAGCTGTTTTTT. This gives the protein CASSYSQSNTGELFF.

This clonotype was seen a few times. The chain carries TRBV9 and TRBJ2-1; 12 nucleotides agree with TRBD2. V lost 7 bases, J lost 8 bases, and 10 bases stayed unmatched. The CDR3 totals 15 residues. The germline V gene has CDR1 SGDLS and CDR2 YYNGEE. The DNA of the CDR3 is TGTGCCAGCGGCCCTACTAGCGGGAGGTTGTATGAGCAGTTCTTC. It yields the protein CASGPTSGRLYEQFF.

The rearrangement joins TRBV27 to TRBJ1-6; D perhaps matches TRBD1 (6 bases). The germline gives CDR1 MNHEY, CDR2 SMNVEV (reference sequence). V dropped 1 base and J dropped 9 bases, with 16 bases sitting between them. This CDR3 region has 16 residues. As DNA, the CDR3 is TGTGCCAGCAGTTTATTATCTCCGGCAGGGGTTTCACCCCTCCACTTT. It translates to CASSLLSPAGVSPLHF.